Listed below are T cell receptor beta chains from one sample, sequenced in a study of T cells after posttransplantation cyclophosphamide. Generated by immunoSEQ multiplex PCR, the TCRdb table keeps only in-frame clones and is missing some. Found here are tens of thousands of clones, around 84% of them singletons; the top ten hold around 2.8%. Sequences were obtained from PBMCs. The receptor source for this set is a man aged 25-45 years with a blood cancer, CMV-positive, and with a related stem cell donor. Each CDR3 is given with its conserved first and last residue. A D gene is named only where the DNA matches it firmly. A row's size may be missing; if present it is once, few, many or a size class.

j_call clone_size v_call d_call cdr3_nt cdr3_aa
TRBJ2-1 . TRBV30 TRBD2 TGTGCCTGGAGTAAGGAGGGTAGCGGGAGCAATGAGCAGTTCTTC CAWSKEGSGSNEQFF
TRBJ1-1 few TRBV4-3 TRBD1 TGCGCCAGCAGCCAGGCGACAGGGCCGAACACTGAAGCTTTCTTT CASSQATGPNTEAFF
TRBJ2-2 . TRBV7-9 TRBD2 TGTGCCAGCAGCAGCGGACTAGCGACCGGGGAGCTGTTTTTT CASSSGLATGELFF
TRBJ2-5 . TRBV18 TRBD2 TGTGCCAGCTCGCCGGGACTAGCGGGAGTGGGTGAGACCCAGTACTTC CASSPGLAGVGETQYF
TRBJ1-1 . TRBV7-2 . TGTGCCAGCAGCTTTTTGGGGCACACTGAAGCTTTCTTT CASSFLGHTEAFF
TRBJ1-2 . TRBV27 . TGTGCCAGCAGTTTAGCAGGGTTGAATGGCTACACCTTC CASSLAGLNGYTF
TRBJ2-1 . TRBV28 . TGTGCCAGCTTTGGTTGGGGAGTACATTACAATGAGCAGTTCTTC CASFGWGVHYNEQFF
TRBJ2-3 . TRBV7-8 . TGTGCCAGCAGTTTTCGGAGGACAGGCACAGATACGCAGTATTTT CASSFRRTGTDTQYF
TRBJ2-7 few TRBV6-1 . TGTGCCAGCAGTGAAGCCGGGGTTGGCTACGAGCAGTACTTC CASSEAGVGYEQYF
TRBJ2-5 . TRBV5-6 TRBD1 TGTGCCAGCAGCGAGAACAGGGGTGGGACCCAGTACTTC CASSENRGGTQYF
TRBJ2-7 . TRBV11-2 TRBD1 TGTACCAGCACCAAGCATCTAGGGGGCACCTACGAGCAGTACTTC CTSTKHLGGTYEQYF
TRBJ1-2 . TRBV27 . TGTGCCAGCAGTTTCAGCCCTTTCAGGGGTGGGGGCTACACCTTC CASSFSPFRGGGYTF
TRBJ2-5 . TRBV7-2 . TGTGCCAGCAGCCCCCCAGGGTTCGGGGAGACCCAGTACTTC CASSPPGFGETQYF
TRBJ1-2 . TRBV28 TRBD1 TGTGCCAGCAGTTTGACAGGGACCCCCTATGGCTACACCTTC CASSLTGTPYGYTF
TRBJ1-4 . TRBV15 TRBD1 TGTGCCACCAGCAGAAACTCCGACAGGGCCGAAAAACTGTTTTTT CATSRNSDRAEKLFF
TRBJ2-3 once TRBV5-1 TRBD2 TGCGCCAGCAGCTCCAGCGGGAGGGCAGATACGCAGTATTTT CASSSSGRADTQYF
TRBJ1-5 . TRBV19 . TGTGCCAGTAGTATACTTAATAGCAGATTGGATCAGCCCCAGCATTTT CASSILNSRLDQPQHF
TRBJ2-6 . TRBV4-3 TRBD2 TGCGCCAGCAGCCAAGCTCGCCAGCGGGAGTCCGGGGCCAACGTCCTGACTTTC CASSQARQRESGANVLTF
TRBJ2-5 . TRBV6-5 . TGTGCCAGCAGTTACTCAGCAGGGCTGGAGACCCAGTACTTC CASSYSAGLETQYF
TRBJ2-5 . TRBV5-1 TRBD2 TGCGCCAGCAGCTTGGAGAGGTTTAGCGGGAGGGCGTCAGGAGAGACCCAGTACTTC CASSLERFSGRASGETQYF
TRBJ2-1 . TRBV9 . TGTGCCAGCAGCGGACCGATAAGGGGATCCTACAATGAGCAGTTCTTC CASSGPIRGSYNEQFF
TRBJ2-7 . TRBV27 TRBD2 TGTGCCAGCAGCGTTGACCCCAGCGGGAGGGGCTACGAGCAGTACTTC CASSVDPSGRGYEQYF
TRBJ2-5 . TRBV7-3 TRBD2 TGTGCCAGCAGCTTAAGCGGGAGTGAGACCCAGTACTTC CASSLSGSETQYF
TRBJ2-1 . TRBV28 TRBD2 TGTGCCAGCATTGGGACTAGCGGGAGGATAAGGCGGTCCAATGAGCAGTTCTTC CASIGTSGRIRRSNEQFF
TRBJ2-1 . TRBV7-2 . TGTGCCAGCAGCTTTTGGTCTAACTTTAACAATGAGCAGTTCTTC CASSFWSNFNNEQFF
TRBJ2-2 once TRBV11-3 TRBD1 TGTGCCAGCAGCCCCGGGACAGATATCACCGGGGAGCTGTTTTTT CASSPGTDITGELFF
TRBJ2-4 . TRBV14 TRBD2 TGTGCCAGCAGCCGAGGACCCGGACTAGCGGCACAAAACATTCAGTACTTC CASSRGPGLAAQNIQYF
TRBJ2-5 . TRBV29-1 TRBD1 TGCAGCGCAGAGCGGACAGGGGGCCTCGAGACCCAGTACTTC CSAERTGGLETQYF
TRBJ1-4 . TRBV25-1 . TGTGCCAGCAGTGCCATAGGAGGTAGGGATGAAAAACTGTTTTTT CASSAIGGRDEKLFF
TRBJ1-1 . TRBV6-6 . TGTGCCACCTTAGCGCCCCGGGACACCCACACTGAAGCTTTCTTT CATLAPRDTHTEAFF
TRBJ2-3 few TRBV6-1 TRBD2 TGTGCCAGCGTAAGGACTAGCGGGCAAGATACGCAGTATTTT CASVRTSGQDTQYF
TRBJ2-7 . TRBV9 . TGTGCCAGCAGCGGGACTACCTACGAGCAGTACTTC CASSGTTYEQYF
TRBJ2-7 . TRBV27 . TGTGCCAGCAGTTTTGGCGACGTCGACGGGTCCTACGAGCAGTACTTC CASSFGDVDGSYEQYF
TRBJ2-5 . TRBV19 . TGTGCCAGTAGCACCATGCCCCCTCGCAGGGACCAAGAGACCCAGTACTTC CASSTMPPRRDQETQYF
TRBJ2-7 . TRBV7-9 . TGTGCCAGCAGCTTAGAGCCGGGTCCCTACGAGCAGTACTTC CASSLEPGPYEQYF
TRBJ1-5 . TRBV30 . TGTGCCTGGAGTGTAAAAGGGAGAGGCAATCAGCCCCAGCATTTT CAWSVKGRGNQPQHF
TRBJ2-7 . TRBV30 . TGTGCCTGGAGTGTGAAACTCAAATCCTACGAGCAGTACTTC CAWSVKLKSYEQYF
TRBJ1-2 . TRBV2 . TGTGCCAGCGGGGGCAGACTCTATGGCTACACCTTC CASGGRLYGYTF
TRBJ1-1 . TRBV29-1 TRBD1 TGCAGCGTTGATTCGGGTCAGGGGGACACTGAAGCTTTCTTT CSVDSGQGDTEAFF
TRBJ1-1 . TRBV29-1 . TGCAGCGTTGTCCGGGGGGGGGTTCGAACTGAAGCTTTCTTT CSVVRGGVRTEAFF
TRBJ2-1 . TRBV5-1 . TGCGCCAGCAGCCCATCTCCCACTCGCAACGATAATGAGCAGTTCTTC CASSPSPTRNDNEQFF
TRBJ2-7 . TRBV6-5 . TGTGCCAGCATGCAGGGATCGGCTCCTGGCTACGAGCAGTACTTC CASMQGSAPGYEQYF
TRBJ1-2 . TRBV6-1 . TGTGCCAGCAGTGAATTTGGGGGCAGGGGAGGGGGATACTATGGCTACACCTTC CASSEFGGRGGGYYGYTF
TRBJ1-2 . TRBV7-2 . TGTGCCAGCAGTAGTGACAGGCGCTATGGCTACACCTTC CASSSDRRYGYTF
TRBJ2-4 . TRBV2 TRBD1 TGTGCCAGCAGTGAAGAGGGACAGGGGACGTACTTC CASSEEGQGTYF
TRBJ2-1 . TRBV18 TRBD2 TGTGCCAGCTCACGGAGCGGGGCGGCCAATGAGCAGTTCTTC CASSRSGAANEQFF
TRBJ1-1 few TRBV9 TRBD1 TGTGCCAGCAGCGCCACGACAGGGCGGAACACTGAAGCTTTCTTT CASSATTGRNTEAFF
TRBJ2-1 . TRBV7-2 . TGTGCCAGCAGCCGTAGACTTCAGGAGCAGTTCTTC CASSRRLQEQFF
TRBJ2-7 few TRBV19 . TGTGCCAGTAGCTCGGTTAGCTCCTACGAGCAGTACTTC CASSSVSSYEQYF
TRBJ1-6 . TRBV2 TRBD1 TGTGCCAGCATGGATCAGGGGGCCTATAATTCACCCCTCCACTTT CASMDQGAYNSPLHF
TRBJ2-1 . TRBV5-1 . TGCGCCAGCAGAGTAGACAACAATGAGCAGTTCTTC CASRVDNNEQFF
TRBJ1-2 . TRBV2 TRBD1 TGTGCCAGCCAGACAACAGGGGGCGGCGGCTACACCTTC CASQTTGGGGYTF
TRBJ1-2 . TRBV5-1 . TGCGCCAGCAGCTTGGGAACCGGTGGCTACACCTTC CASSLGTGGYTF